Following are 9 T cell receptor beta chains from one sample sequenced in a study of T-cell reconstitution after alpha-beta-depleted transplantation in children. It was with unique molecular identifiers that the TCRbeta library was prepared. TCRdb re-analysed the PCR reads in MiXCR, keeping a single row per CDR3 protein. The profile shows over 150,000 distinct CDR3 sequences, just over 14% of them singletons. Sequences were derived from PBMCs from the stem cell graft donor, sampled from the stem cell graft. Source of these receptors: a human donor who donated a stem cell graft to a child with acute lymphoblastic leukemia.

This clonotype was counted at least ten times. The J gene is TRBJ2-2, the V gene TRBV3-1; no reliable D call. Trimming stripped 1 base from V and 13 bases from J, with 10 bases between. CDR1 and CDR2 from the germline V gene are LGHDT and YNNKEL (reference sequence). This CDR3 is built from 12 residues. DNA of the CDR3: TGTGCCAGCAGCCAAGGTGCTACTCCGCTGTTTTTT. It specifies CASSQGATPLFF.

The chain employs TRBV9 and TRBJ2-7; 10 positions agree with TRBD2. Per the germline V gene, CDR1 is SGDLS and CDR2 is YYNGEE. The CDR3 loop spans 14 amino acids. Unmatched junction bases numbered 3, after V lost 0 bases and J lost 6 bases. Here the CDR3 reads CASSVELAGTEQYF. The CDR3 nucleotides read TGTGCCAGCAGCGTAGAACTAGCGGGAACCGAGCAGTACTTC.

This clonotype was seen ten or more times. The chain couples TRBV5-1 to TRBJ2-1, with 10 positions matching TRBD1. The J segment lost 2 bases and the V segment lost 4 bases, leaving 0 bases of the junction unmatched. CDR1 and CDR2 from the germline V gene are SGHRS and YFSETQ. The CDR3 length is 14 residues. The chain's CDR3 is CASSGQGAYNEQFF. CDR3 sequence (DNA): TGCGCCAGCAGCGGACAGGGGGCCTACAATGAGCAGTTCTTC.

A word on this clonotype: A much more abundant neighbour one base away suggests this may be a read error. V gene TRBV11-1 combines with J gene TRBJ1-6; tentatively, D is TRBD1 (6 bases). The CDR3 length is 13 residues. Between the trimmed V and J ends, which lost 5 bases and 7 bases, there was a span of 9 bases. CDR1 SGHAT and CDR2 FQDESV come from the germline V gene (reference sequence). The DNA of the CDR3 is TGTGCCAGCAGCGTCAGGGGCAATTCACCCCTCCACTTT. Its translation is CASSVRGNSPLHF.

This clonotype was seen at least ten times. Mismatch with germline at one junction end may stem from a read error. V is TRBV4-1 and J is TRBJ1-5, with TRBD1 as a possible D gene (5 bases). The CDR3 spans 13 residues. Looked up from germline, CDR1 is MGHRA and CDR2 is YSYEKL. The CDR3 sequence is CASSQDFSGTPSF. CDR3 sequence (DNA): TGCGCCAGCAGCCAAGATTTCTCCGGGACTCCTTCTTTT.

This clonotype was recorded at least ten times. The genes are TRBV10-3 and TRBJ2-3; 7 positions agree with TRBD1. Germline CDR1 is ENHRY and CDR2 is SYGVKD. The CDR3 is made up of 14 amino acids. V dropped 3 bases and J dropped 4; count of bases not matched to a gene: 4. CDR3 sequence reads: CAISEQGRSDTQYF. The CDR3 DNA is TGTGCCATCAGTGAACAGGGGCGGTCAGATACGCAGTATTTT.

J is TRBJ2-3 and V is TRBV12-3 or TRBV12-4, with 11 bases fitting TRBD2. This CDR3 comprises 17 residues. The trim removed 4 bases at V and 2 bases at J, leaving 8 bases unmatched. The CDR3 here is CASSYRRLAGPTDTQYF. DNA of the CDR3: TGTGCCAGCAGTTACCGTCGACTAGCGGGACCCACAGATACGCAGTATTTT.

This clonotype was picked up many times. The gene calls are TRBV12-3 or TRBV12-4 and TRBJ1-2; the D gene is possibly TRBD1 (6 bases). The CDR3 loop spans 14 amino acids. Trimming cost V 6 bases and J 3 bases, with 14 bases left between them. CDR3: CASSEVDRYYGYTF. The CDR3 DNA is TGTGCCAGCAGCGAAGTTGACAGGTACTATGGCTACACCTTC.

V gene TRBV5-1 combines with J gene TRBJ2-7; D not resolved. The CDR3 loop spans 11 amino acids. The V and J ends lost 5 bases and 3 bases respectively, with 6 bases between them. Germline CDR1 SGHRS, CDR2 YFSETQ. The CDR3 reads CASRENYEQYF. CDR3 in DNA: TGCGCCAGCAGGGAGAACTACGAGCAGTACTTC.